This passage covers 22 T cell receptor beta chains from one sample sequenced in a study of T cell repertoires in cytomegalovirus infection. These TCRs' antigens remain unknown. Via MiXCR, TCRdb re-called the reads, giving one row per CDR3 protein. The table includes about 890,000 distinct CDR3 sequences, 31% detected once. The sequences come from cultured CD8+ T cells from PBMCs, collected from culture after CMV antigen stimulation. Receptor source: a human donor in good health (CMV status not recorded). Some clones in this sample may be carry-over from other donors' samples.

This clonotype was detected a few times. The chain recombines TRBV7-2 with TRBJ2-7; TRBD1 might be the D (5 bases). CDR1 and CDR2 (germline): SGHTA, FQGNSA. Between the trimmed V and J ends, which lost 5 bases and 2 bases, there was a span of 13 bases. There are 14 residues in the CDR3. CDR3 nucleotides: TGTGCCAGCAGCGTCCCAGACAGAACCTACGAGCAGTACTTC. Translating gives CASSVPDRTYEQYF.

CDR3 nucleotide sequence: TGTGCCAGCAGTTTGGGGCGGGGGGGCCCCTACGAGCAGTACGTC. Protein product: CASSLGRGGPYEQYV. This chain links TRBV27 with TRBJ2-7, with TRBD2 matching over 9 bases. Trimming removed 3 bases from V and 2 bases from J; junction bases left unmatched: 5. Per the germline V gene, CDR1 is MNHEY and CDR2 is SMNVEV (reference sequence). This CDR3 spans 15 amino acids.

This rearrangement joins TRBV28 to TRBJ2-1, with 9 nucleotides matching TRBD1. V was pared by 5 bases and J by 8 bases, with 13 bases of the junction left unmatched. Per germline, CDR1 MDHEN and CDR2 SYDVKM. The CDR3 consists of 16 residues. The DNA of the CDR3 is TGTGCCAGCAGTGCGCGACACAGGGGGCTTGTCGATGAGCAGTTCTTC. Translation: CASSARHRGLVDEQFF.

CDR3 DNA sequence: TGTGCCAGCAGCATATATGAGACAGGAGCTAATGAAAAACTGTTTTTT. It is translated as CASSIYETGANEKLFF. The J gene is TRBJ1-4, the V gene TRBV7-6; a weak D match, TRBD1 (6 bases). Between the trimmed V and J ends, which lost 5 bases and 3 bases, there was a span of 16 bases. Germline V gives CDR1 SGHVS, CDR2 FNYEAQ. The CDR3 loop spans 16 amino acids. Combining the CDR3 with reference TRBV7-6 and TRBJ1-4 gives the whole variable domain GAGVSQSPRYKVTKRGQDVALRCDPISGHVSLYWYRQALGQGPEFLTYFNYEAQQDKSGLPNDRFSAERPEGSISTLTIQRTEQRDSAMYRCASSIYETGANEKLFFGSGTQLSVL.

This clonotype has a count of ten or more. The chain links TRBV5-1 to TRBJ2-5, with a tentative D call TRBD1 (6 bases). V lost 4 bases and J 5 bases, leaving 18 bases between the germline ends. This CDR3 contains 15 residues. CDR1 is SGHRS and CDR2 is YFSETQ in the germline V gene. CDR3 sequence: CASSISRGLSETQYF. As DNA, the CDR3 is TGCGCCAGCAGCATCTCCAGGGGTCTTTCGGAGACCCAGTACTTC.

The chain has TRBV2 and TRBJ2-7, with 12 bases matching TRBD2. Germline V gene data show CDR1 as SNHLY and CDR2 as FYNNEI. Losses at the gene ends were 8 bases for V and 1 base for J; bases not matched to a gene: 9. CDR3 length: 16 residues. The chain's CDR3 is CASYDTGTSGSYEQYF. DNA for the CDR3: TGTGCCAGCTACGATACCGGGACTAGCGGGTCCTACGAGCAGTACTTC.

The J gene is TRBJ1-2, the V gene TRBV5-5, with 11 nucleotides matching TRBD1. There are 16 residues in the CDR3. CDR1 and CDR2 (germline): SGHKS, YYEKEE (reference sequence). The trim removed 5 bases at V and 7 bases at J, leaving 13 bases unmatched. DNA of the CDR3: TGTGCCAGCAGTCAATATGCCGGACAGGGGGCAGGTGGCTACACCTTC. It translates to CASSQYAGQGAGGYTF. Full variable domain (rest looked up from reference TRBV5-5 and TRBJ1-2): DAGVTQSPTHLIKTRGQQVTLRCSPISGHKSVSWYQQVLGQGPQFIFQYYEKEERGRGNFPDRFSARQFPNYSSELNVNALLLGDSALYLCASSQYAGQGAGGYTFGSGTRLTVV.

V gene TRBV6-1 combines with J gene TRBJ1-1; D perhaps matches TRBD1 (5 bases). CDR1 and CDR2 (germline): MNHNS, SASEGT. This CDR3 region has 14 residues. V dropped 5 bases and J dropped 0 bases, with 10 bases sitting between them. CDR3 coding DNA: TGTGCCAGCAGTATGACAGACTTGAACACTGAAGCTTTCTTT. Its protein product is CASSMTDLNTEAFF.

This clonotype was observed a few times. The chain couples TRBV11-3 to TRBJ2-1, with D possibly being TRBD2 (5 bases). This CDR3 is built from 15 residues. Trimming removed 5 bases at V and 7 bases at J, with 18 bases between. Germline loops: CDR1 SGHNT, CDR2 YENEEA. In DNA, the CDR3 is TGTGCCAGCAGCGCTCCCAACACCCCGGGGAATGAGCAGTTCTTC. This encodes CASSAPNTPGNEQFF.

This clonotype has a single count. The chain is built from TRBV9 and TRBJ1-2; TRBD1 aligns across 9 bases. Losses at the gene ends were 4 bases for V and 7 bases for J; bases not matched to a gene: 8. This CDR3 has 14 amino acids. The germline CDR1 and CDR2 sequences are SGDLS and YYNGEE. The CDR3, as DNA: TGTGCCAGCAGCACCCGGGACAGGGTAGCTGGCTACACCTTC. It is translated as CASSTRDRVAGYTF.

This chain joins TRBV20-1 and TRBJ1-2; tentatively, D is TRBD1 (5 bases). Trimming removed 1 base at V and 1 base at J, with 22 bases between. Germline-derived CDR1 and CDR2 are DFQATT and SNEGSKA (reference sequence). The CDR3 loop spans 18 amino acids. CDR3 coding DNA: TGCAGTGCTAGAGTACTGTATGATGGGGCCTCACTTAACTATGGCTACACCTTC. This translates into CSARVLYDGASLNYGYTF.

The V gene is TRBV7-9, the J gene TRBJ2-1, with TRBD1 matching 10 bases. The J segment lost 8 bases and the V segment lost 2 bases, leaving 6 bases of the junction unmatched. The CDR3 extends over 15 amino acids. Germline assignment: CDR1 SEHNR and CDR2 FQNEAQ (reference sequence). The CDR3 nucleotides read TGTGCCAGCAGCTTAATGGGACAGGGGTTTGATGAGCAGTTCTTC. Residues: CASSLMGQGFDEQFF. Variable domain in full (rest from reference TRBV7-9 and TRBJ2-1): DTGVSQNPRHKITKRGQNVTFRCDPISEHNRLYWYRQTLGQGPEFLTYFQNEAQLEKSRLLSDRFSAERPKGSFSTLEIQRTEQGDSAMYLCASSLMGQGFDEQFFGPGTRLTVL.

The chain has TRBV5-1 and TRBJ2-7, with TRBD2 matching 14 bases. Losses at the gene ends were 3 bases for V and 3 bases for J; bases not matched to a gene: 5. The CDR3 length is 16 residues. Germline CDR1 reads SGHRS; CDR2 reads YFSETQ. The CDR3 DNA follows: TGCGCCAGCAGCTGGGGACTAGCGGGGGAAGACTACGAGCAGTACGTC. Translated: CASSWGLAGEDYEQYV.

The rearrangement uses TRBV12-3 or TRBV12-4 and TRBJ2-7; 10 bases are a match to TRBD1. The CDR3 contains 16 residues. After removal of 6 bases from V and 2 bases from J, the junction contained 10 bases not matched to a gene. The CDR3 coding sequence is TGTGCCAGCAGAGAGACCGGGACAGGGGTTGCCTACGAGCAGTACTTC. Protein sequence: CASRETGTGVAYEQYF.

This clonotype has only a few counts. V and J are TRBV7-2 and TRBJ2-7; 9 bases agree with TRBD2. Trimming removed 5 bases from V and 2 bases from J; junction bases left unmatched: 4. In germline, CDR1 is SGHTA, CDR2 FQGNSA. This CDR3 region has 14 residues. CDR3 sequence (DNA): TGTGCCAGCAGCCTTATAGCGGGGGCCTACGAGCAGTACTTC. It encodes CASSLIAGAYEQYF.

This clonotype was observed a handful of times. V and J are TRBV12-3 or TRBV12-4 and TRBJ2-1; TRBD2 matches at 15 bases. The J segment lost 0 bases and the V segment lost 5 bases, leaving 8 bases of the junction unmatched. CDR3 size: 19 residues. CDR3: CASSPGTSGGRLSYNEQFF. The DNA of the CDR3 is TGTGCCAGCAGTCCGGGGACTAGCGGGGGGCGTCTCTCCTACAATGAGCAGTTCTTC.

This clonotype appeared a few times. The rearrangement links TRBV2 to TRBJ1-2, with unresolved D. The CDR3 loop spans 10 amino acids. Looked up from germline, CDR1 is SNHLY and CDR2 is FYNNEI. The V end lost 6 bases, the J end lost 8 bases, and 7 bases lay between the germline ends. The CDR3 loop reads CASRQEGYTF. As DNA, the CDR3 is TGTGCCAGCAGGCAGGAGGGCTACACCTTC. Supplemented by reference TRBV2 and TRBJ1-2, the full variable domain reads EPEVTQTPSHQVTQMGQEVILRCVPISNHLYFYWYRQILGQKVEFLVSFYNNEISEKSEIFDDQFSVERPDGSNFTLKIRSTKLEDSAMYFCASRQEGYTFGSGTRLTVV.

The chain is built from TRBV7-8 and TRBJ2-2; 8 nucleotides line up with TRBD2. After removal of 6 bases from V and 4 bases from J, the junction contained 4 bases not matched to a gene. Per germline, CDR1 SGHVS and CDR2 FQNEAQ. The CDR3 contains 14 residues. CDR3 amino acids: CASRGSGGTGELFF. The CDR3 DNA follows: TGTGCCAGCAGGGGGAGCGGGGGCACCGGGGAGCTGTTTTTT.

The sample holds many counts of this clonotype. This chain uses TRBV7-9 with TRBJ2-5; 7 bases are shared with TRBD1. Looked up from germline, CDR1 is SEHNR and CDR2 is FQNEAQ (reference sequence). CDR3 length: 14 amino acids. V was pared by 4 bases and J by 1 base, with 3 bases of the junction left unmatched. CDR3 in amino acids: CASSSDRAQETQYF. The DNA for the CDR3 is TGTGCCAGCAGCTCTGACAGGGCCCAAGAGACCCAGTACTTC.

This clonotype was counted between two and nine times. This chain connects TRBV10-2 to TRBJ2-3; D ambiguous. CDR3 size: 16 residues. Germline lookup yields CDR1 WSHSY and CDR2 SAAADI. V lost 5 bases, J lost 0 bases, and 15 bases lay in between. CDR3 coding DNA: TGCGCCAGCAGTTTCCACGAGGTCAAGAGCACAGATACGCAGTATTTT. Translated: CASSFHEVKSTDTQYF.

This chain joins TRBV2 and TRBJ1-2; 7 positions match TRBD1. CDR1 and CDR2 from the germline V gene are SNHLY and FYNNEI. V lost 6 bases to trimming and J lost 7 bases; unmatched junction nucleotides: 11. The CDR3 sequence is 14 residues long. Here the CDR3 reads CASSPGTAYSGYTF. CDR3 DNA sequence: TGTGCCAGCAGCCCCGGGACAGCTTACTCTGGCTACACCTTC.

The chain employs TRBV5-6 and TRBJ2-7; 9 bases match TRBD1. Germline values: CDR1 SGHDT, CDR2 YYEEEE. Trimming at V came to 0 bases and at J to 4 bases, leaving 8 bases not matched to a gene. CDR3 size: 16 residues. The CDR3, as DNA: TGTGCCAGCAGCTTGGTGCGGGACAGGGAAGAATACGAGCAGTACTTC. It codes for CASSLVRDREEYEQYF.